The clone carrying this T cell receptor (beta chain) turned up a few times. Its target is not known. Investigators reverse transcribed all isolated RNA, so they sequenced expressed TCRB transcripts. Profiled with immunoSEQ multiplex PCR; TCRdb holds only in-frame clones, not every one. The repertoire includes 640,000 or so clones, about 14% of them detected once, and 0.035% to 0.045% sits in the top ten. This CDR3 has 14 residues. Germline values: CDR1 SGHRS, CDR2 YFSETQ. V was cut by 4 bases and J by 2 bases, with 13 bases left in between. This sample was taken from a study of beta chain features in type 1 diabetes. Points from the study as a whole: Moderately but significantly shorter TCRB CDR3s were found in Type 1 diabetes patients in all four CD4+ subsets. Researchers could not determine here whether HLA type influences TCRB rearrangement.

The receptor's source is a man younger than 30 with type 1 diabetes. The chain combines TRBV5-1 with TRBJ2-7; D gene unclear. Sequencing was carried out using naive CD4+ T cells from blood. CDR3 sequence: CASSPWSPAYEQYF. The CDR3 DNA reads as TGCGCCAGCAGCCCCTGGTCCCCCGCCTACGAGCAGTACTTC. Full variable domain (rest looked up from reference TRBV5-1 and TRBJ2-7): KAGVTQTPRYLIKTRGQQVTLSCSPISGHRSVSWYQQTPGQGLQFLFEYFSETQRNKGNFPGRFSGRQFSNSRSEMNVSTLELGDSALYLCASSPWSPAYEQYFGPGTRLTVT.